These T cell receptor beta chains were read from a single sample in a study of shared clonotypes between healthy human individuals. The protocol was immunoSEQ multiplex PCR, while the TCRdb copy is restricted to in-frame clones and leaves out a portion. The table includes about 2.3 million clones, roughly 92% detected once. Input material: naive CD4+ T cells from PBMCs. The receptors shown here come from a man younger than 35 in good health. Some clones in this sample may be carry-over from other donors' samples. Both conserved end residues are part of each CDR3. The D gene is left open where the match is weak. Expanded clones are given a class, and other clones once, few, many or no size at all.

cdr3_nt	cdr3_aa	j_call	clone_size	d_call	cdr3_length	v_call
TGTGCCAGCAGCTTGGCCGGGAGATGGGATAATGAGCAGTTCTTC	CASSLAGRWDNEQFF	TRBJ2-1	NA	NA	15	TRBV5-4
TGCGCCAGCAGCCAATTAAAGGGACAGTCCTACGAGCAGTACTTC	CASSQLKGQSYEQYF	TRBJ2-7	NA	TRBD1	15	TRBV4-3
TGTGCCAGCTCAATTAGCACAGATACGCAGTATTTT	CASSISTDTQYF	TRBJ2-3	NA	NA	12	TRBV18
TGTGCCAGTAGTACCAGGGGGCTCATGGGCGAGCAGTACTTC	CASSTRGLMGEQYF	TRBJ2-7	NA	TRBD1	14	TRBV19
TGTGCCAGCAGTTTATGGACAGGGCAGTCCAATTCACCCCTCCACTTT	CASSLWTGQSNSPLHF	TRBJ1-6	NA	TRBD1	16	TRBV28
TGTGCCAGCAGCGTAGAGACAGGGGATGGCTACACCTTC	CASSVETGDGYTF	TRBJ1-2	NA	TRBD1	13	TRBV9
TGTGCCAGCAGCTTCACTGGATGGCGGGAGTTAATGAACACCGGGGAGCTGTTTTTT	CASSFTGWRELMNTGELFF	TRBJ2-2	NA	TRBD2	19	TRBV11-3
TGCGCCAGCAGCTTGGGGGGCGGGGCACCCTCGCAAGAGACCCAGTACTTC	CASSLGGGAPSQETQYF	TRBJ2-5	NA	NA	17	TRBV5-1
TGTGCCTGGAGGGGTACAGGGAGGTATGGCTACACCTTC	CAWRGTGRYGYTF	TRBJ1-2	once	NA	13	TRBV30
TGTGCCAGCAGCCGGGGGAGGGGGATTAATGAGCAGTTCTTC	CASSRGRGINEQFF	TRBJ2-1	NA	NA	14	TRBV14
TGCGCCAGCAGCCAAGTTACGTGGCGCGAGACCCAGTACTTC	CASSQVTWRETQYF	TRBJ2-5	once	NA	14	TRBV4-1
TGCGCCAGCAGCTTGATTGGGATGAACACTGAAGCTTTCTTT	CASSLIGMNTEAFF	TRBJ1-1	NA	NA	14	TRBV5-1
TGTGCCAGCAGCCCAACCGGGACACCGCGGGAGCAGTACTTC	CASSPTGTPREQYF	TRBJ2-7	NA	NA	14	TRBV5-5
TGTGCCAGCAGCTCGTACCGGGACAGGGATGGTCAGCCCCAGCATTTT	CASSSYRDRDGQPQHF	TRBJ1-5	NA	TRBD1	16	TRBV5-8
TGTGCCAGCAGTTTATGGGCCGGGGACCGTGTCTATGGCTACACCTTC	CASSLWAGDRVYGYTF	TRBJ1-2	NA	NA	16	TRBV28
TGCGCCAGCAGCCCCGGACAGGGCGCGCTAAACTATGGCTACACCTTC	CASSPGQGALNYGYTF	TRBJ1-2	once	TRBD1	16	TRBV5-1
TGTGCCAGCAGTACGAATCCCGGGACAGGGTCGCTGTTTTTT	CASSTNPGTGSLFF	TRBJ1-4	NA	TRBD1	14	TRBV27
TGCGCCAGCAACTCGGACGGACAAAATGAAAAACTGTTTTTT	CASNSDGQNEKLFF	TRBJ1-4	NA	NA	14	TRBV5-1
TGTGCCAGCAGCGCCCGTGGGGTGAACACTGAAGCTTTCTTT	CASSARGVNTEAFF	TRBJ1-1	NA	NA	14	TRBV5-4
TGTGCCAGCAGCTTCGTACCCGGGACAGGGTCGACCTACAATGAGCAGTTCTTC	CASSFVPGTGSTYNEQFF	TRBJ2-1	once	TRBD1	18	TRBV5-6
TGTGCCAGCAGCAAATTCGATCCCCACGCGGGACAGGGCTATGGCTACACCTTC	CASSKFDPHAGQGYGYTF	TRBJ1-2	NA	NA	18	TRBV21-1
TGTGCCAGCAGTTGGGGGGGACAGTTCTACGAGCAGTACTTC	CASSWGGQFYEQYF	TRBJ2-7	NA	NA	14	TRBV6-5
TGTGCCAGCAGTTTATCGACAGGAGCTAACTATGGCTACACCTTC	CASSLSTGANYGYTF	TRBJ1-2	NA	NA	15	TRBV28
TGTGCCTGGGGGGGGACTAGAGAACGTGGGGCCCAGTACTTC	CAWGGTRERGAQYF	TRBJ2-5	NA	TRBD2	14	TRBV30
TGTGCCAGCAGTCCCCGGAACTTACAGACAGATACGCAGTATTTT	CASSPRNLQTDTQYF	TRBJ2-3	NA	NA	15	TRBV6-5
TGTGCCAGCAGCCGTACAGGCTCTGGGGCCAACGTCCTGACTTTC	CASSRTGSGANVLTF	TRBJ2-6	NA	NA	15	TRBV6-5
TGTGCCAGCAGTTTACAAGGAAACACTGAAGCTTTCTTT	CASSLQGNTEAFF	TRBJ1-1	NA	NA	13	TRBV6-5
TGTGCCAGCAGTTTATCCTCTAGGTACGATCAGCCCCAGCATTTT	CASSLSSRYDQPQHF	TRBJ1-5	NA	NA	15	TRBV27
TGTGCCAGCAGCTTAATAGGAGGTTCAACTGGAAACACCATATATTTT	CASSLIGGSTGNTIYF	TRBJ1-3	NA	NA	16	TRBV7-3
TGTGCCAGCAGCTTATTAGGAGGGAGAATACCAGATACGCAGTATTTT	CASSLLGGRIPDTQYF	TRBJ2-3	NA	NA	16	TRBV7-3
TGCGCCAGCAGCTTGATGGGGACTAGTGAGGAGACCCAGTACTTC	CASSLMGTSEETQYF	TRBJ2-5	NA	TRBD2	15	TRBV5-1
TGCGCCAGCAGCGTACCCTCGAGCGGGAGCTTGCATGAGCAGTTCTTC	CASSVPSSGSLHEQFF	TRBJ2-1	once	TRBD2	16	TRBV5-1
TGTGCCAGCAGCCCGGGGGACAGGGGGCGAGAAAAACTGTTTTTT	CASSPGDRGREKLFF	TRBJ1-4	NA	TRBD1	15	TRBV9
TGTGCTAGTGGTATAAATGTTGGGGACGGGGTTGAGCAGTTCTTC	CASGINVGDGVEQFF	TRBJ2-1	NA	NA	15	TRBV12-5
TGTGCAAGTCGCTCACGAAAAGGGGCTAGCGGGAGGGCTGGACCCCCCCTAGCCAAAAACATTCAGTACTTC	CASRSRKGASGRAGPPLAKNIQYF	TRBJ2-4	NA	NA	24	TRBV12-2
TGTGCCAGCAGCTTCGGGACAGGGGTTTACGAGCAGTACTTC	CASSFGTGVYEQYF	TRBJ2-7	NA	TRBD1	14	TRBV9
TGCGCCAGCAGCTACGGACCAGCAGACCCGAACTTCGAGCAGTACTTC	CASSYGPADPNFEQYF	TRBJ2-7	NA	NA	16	TRBV5-1
TGTGCCAGCAGCCTGACTAGCGGGAGGGAGACCCAGTACTTC	CASSLTSGRETQYF	TRBJ2-5	NA	TRBD2	14	TRBV11-2
TGTGCCAGCAGTGAATTACTAGACAGGAAGCAGTACTTC	CASSELLDRKQYF	TRBJ2-7	few	NA	13	TRBV25-1
TGTGCCACCAGCAGAGTCCCAGGGGAGACCCAGTACTTC	CATSRVPGETQYF	TRBJ2-5	once	NA	13	TRBV15
TGTGCCAGCAGGTTGACAGTGAACACTGAAGCTTTCTTT	CASRLTVNTEAFF	TRBJ1-1	few	NA	13	TRBV6-6
TGTGCCAGCAGATACGGGACAGGGAGTGTAGATACGCAGTATTTT	CASRYGTGSVDTQYF	TRBJ2-3	NA	TRBD1	15	TRBV7-9
TGTGCCAGCAGCTTCGGCCCGGCGAGGGTAAGGGCCTACGAGCAGTACTTC	CASSFGPARVRAYEQYF	TRBJ2-7	NA	NA	17	TRBV7-9
TGTGCCAGCACCCCGGACGGCGTCTTTGACATTCAGTACTTC	CASTPDGVFDIQYF	TRBJ2-4	NA	NA	14	TRBV6-1
TGTGCCAGCAGCCCTGCTAGGACAGAGGAGCAGTACTTC	CASSPARTEEQYF	TRBJ2-7	once	NA	13	TRBV5-4
TGTGCCAGCAGTTCCCCGTGGGGAGGGAGAGAGGGCTACACCTTC	CASSSPWGGREGYTF	TRBJ1-2	NA	NA	15	TRBV6-5
TGTGCCAGCACACTGACAGGGTGGGAAGGCGAGCAGTACTTC	CASTLTGWEGEQYF	TRBJ2-7	NA	TRBD1	14	TRBV27
TGTGCCAGCAGTTTTAGGTCCGGGGCCAACGTCCTGACTTTC	CASSFRSGANVLTF	TRBJ2-6	NA	NA	14	TRBV28
TGCGCCAGCAGCCAAGAAGTGGCAGGAGGCACAGATACGCAGTATTTT	CASSQEVAGGTDTQYF	TRBJ2-3	NA	NA	16	TRBV4-3
TGTGCCAGCAGCGTACTGAAGGGCTACGAGCAGTACTTC	CASSVLKGYEQYF	TRBJ2-7	NA	NA	13	TRBV9
TGTGCCAGCAGCGCAACCCCGATGAGTAATGAGCAGTTCTTC	CASSATPMSNEQFF	TRBJ2-1	NA	NA	14	TRBV7-2
TGTGCCAGTAGTAGCCCGGGACAAGGGCACTACGAGCAGTACTTC	CASSSPGQGHYEQYF	TRBJ2-7	few	NA	15	TRBV19
TGTGCCATCAGACTGACAGGCATGAACACTGAAGCTTTCTTT	CAIRLTGMNTEAFF	TRBJ1-1	NA	NA	14	TRBV10-3